This T cell receptor beta chain appears in the sequencing data of a study of T cell responses to AZD1222 COVID-19 vaccine. General study results and limits: The study reported that nearly half of spike-specific TCRs target unmutated variant regions. Vaccine-related CD4 TCRs covered spike, predominating at 160-218 and 743-854.

This table comes from immunoSEQ multiplex PCR, and its TCRdb copy is limited to in-frame clones, with some not included. The sample has about 150,000 clones, about 89% seen once. Germline values: CDR1 SGHRS, CDR2 YFSETQ. CDR3 length: 14 residues. The V gene lost 0 bases and the J gene lost 2 bases, with 9 bases spanning the gap. Details on this clone: No antigen is known for it.

Sample: peripheral blood, taken 28 days after the second AZD1222 dose. The receptor was derived from an adult who received the AZD1222 COVID-19 vaccine. V usage is TRBV5-1 and J usage is TRBJ2-7; D is possibly TRBD1 or TRBD2 (5 bases each). CDR3 sequence: CASSLEGEPYEQYF. The CDR3 DNA reads TGCGCCAGCAGCTTGGAAGGGGAGCCCTACGAGCAGTACTTC.